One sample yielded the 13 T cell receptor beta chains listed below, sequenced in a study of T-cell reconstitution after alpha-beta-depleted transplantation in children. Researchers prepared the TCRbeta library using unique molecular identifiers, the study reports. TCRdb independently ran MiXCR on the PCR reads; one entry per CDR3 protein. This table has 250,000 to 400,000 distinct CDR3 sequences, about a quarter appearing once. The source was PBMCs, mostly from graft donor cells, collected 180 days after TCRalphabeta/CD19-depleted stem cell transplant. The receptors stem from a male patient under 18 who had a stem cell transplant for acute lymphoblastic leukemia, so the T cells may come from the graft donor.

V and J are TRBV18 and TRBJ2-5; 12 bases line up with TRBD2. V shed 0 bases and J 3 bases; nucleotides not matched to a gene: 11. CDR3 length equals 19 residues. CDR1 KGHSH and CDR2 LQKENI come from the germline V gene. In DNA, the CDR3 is TGTGCCAGCTCACCACCGTTACCCGGACTAGCGGGACCTAAAGAGACCCAGTACTTC. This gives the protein CASSPPLPGLAGPKETQYF.

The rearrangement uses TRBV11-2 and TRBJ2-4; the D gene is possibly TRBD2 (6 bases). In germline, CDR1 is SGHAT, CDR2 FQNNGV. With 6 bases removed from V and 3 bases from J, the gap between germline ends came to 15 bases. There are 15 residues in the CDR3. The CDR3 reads CASSLSLAFKNIQYF. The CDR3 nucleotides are TGTGCCAGCAGTCTCTCACTAGCCTTCAAAAACATTCAGTACTTC.

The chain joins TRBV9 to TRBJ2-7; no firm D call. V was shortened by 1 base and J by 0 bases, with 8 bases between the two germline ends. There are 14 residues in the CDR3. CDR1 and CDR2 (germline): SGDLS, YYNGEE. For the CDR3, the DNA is TGTGCCAGCAGCGTAAGGGTGAGCTCCTACGAGCAGTACTTC. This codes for CASSVRVSSYEQYF.

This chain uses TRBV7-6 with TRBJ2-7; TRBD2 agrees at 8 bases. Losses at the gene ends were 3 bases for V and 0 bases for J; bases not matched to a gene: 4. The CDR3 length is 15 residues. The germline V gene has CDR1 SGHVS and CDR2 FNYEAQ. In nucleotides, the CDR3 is TGTGCCAGCAGCTTTAAGCGGGGGAGCTCCTACGAGCAGTACTTC. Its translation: CASSFKRGSSYEQYF.

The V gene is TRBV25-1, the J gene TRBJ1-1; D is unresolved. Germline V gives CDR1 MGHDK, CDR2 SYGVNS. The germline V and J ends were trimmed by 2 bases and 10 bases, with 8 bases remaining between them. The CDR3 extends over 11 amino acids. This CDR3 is CASSEGPGAFF. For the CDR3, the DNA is TGTGCCAGCAGTGAAGGGCCAGGAGCTTTCTTT.

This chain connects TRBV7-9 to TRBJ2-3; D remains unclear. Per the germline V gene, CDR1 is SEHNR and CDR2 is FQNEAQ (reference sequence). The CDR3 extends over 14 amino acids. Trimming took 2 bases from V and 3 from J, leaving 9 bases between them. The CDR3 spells CASSLTTVTDTQYF. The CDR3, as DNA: TGTGCCAGCAGCTTAACTACCGTTACAGATACGCAGTATTTT.

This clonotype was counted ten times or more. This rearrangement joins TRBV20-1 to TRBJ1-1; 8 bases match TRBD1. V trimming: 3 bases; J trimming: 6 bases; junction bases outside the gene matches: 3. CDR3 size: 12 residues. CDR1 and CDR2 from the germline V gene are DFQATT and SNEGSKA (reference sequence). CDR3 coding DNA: TGCAGTGCTAGCCGACAGGGGCCTGAAGCTTTCTTT. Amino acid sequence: CSASRQGPEAFF.

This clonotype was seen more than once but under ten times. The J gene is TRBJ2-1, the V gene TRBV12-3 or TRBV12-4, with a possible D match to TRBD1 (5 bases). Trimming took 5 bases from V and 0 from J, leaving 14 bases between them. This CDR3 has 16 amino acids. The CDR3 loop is CASSPRTPGSYNEQFF. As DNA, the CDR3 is TGTGCCAGCAGTCCCCGGACACCAGGCTCCTACAATGAGCAGTTCTTC.

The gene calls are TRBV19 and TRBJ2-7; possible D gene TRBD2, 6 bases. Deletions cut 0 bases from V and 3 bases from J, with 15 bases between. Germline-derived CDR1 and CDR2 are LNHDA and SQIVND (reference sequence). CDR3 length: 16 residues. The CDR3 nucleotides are TGTGCCAGTAGTATAGACAGTAGTCTAGCGAGCTACGAGCAGTACTTC. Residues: CASSIDSSLASYEQYF.

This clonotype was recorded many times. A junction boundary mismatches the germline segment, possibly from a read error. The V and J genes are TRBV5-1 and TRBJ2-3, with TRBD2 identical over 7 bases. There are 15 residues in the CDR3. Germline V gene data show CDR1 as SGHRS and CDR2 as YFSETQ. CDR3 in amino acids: CASSLGSGSTDTQYF. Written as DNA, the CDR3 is TGTGCCAGCAGTCTAGGTAGCGGGAGCACAGATACGCAGTATTTT. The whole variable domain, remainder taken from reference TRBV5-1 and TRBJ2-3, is KAGVTQTPRYLIKTRGQQVTLSCSPISGHRSVSWYQQTPGQGLQFLFEYFSETQRNKGNFPGRFSGRQFSNSRSEMNVSTLELGDSALYLCASSLGSGSTDTQYFGPGTRLTVL.

Here the CDR3 DNA reads TGCAGTGCTAGAGAACCCCGACGCTCCTACAATGAGCAGTTCTTC. Translated, it gives CSAREPRRSYNEQFF. V and J are TRBV20-1 and TRBJ2-1, with D hard to call. Germline values: CDR1 DFQATT, CDR2 SNEGSKA (reference sequence). The CDR3 has 15 amino acids. V was pared by 0 bases and J by 0 bases, with 9 bases between.

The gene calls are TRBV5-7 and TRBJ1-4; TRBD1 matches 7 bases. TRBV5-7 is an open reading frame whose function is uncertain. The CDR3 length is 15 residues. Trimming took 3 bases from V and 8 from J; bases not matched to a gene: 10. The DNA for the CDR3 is TGTGCCAGCAGCTCTCTGGACAGGAGGGGGGAAAAACTGTTTTTT. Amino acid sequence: CASSSLDRRGEKLFF.

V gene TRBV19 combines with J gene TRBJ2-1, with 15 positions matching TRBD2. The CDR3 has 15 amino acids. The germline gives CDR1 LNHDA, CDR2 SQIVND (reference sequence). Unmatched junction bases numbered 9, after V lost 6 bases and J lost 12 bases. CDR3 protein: CASRRTSGRALGQFF. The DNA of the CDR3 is TGTGCCAGTAGAAGGACTAGCGGGAGGGCACTGGGGCAGTTCTTC.